A selection of T cell receptor beta chains follows, all from one sample in a study of spatial heterogeneity in lung cancer. One entry per CDR3 protein results from TCRdb running MiXCR on the 5' RACE reads. Of approximately 40,000 distinct CDR3 sequences in the sample, roughly 15% were seen once. The sequenced sample was PBMCs, obtained at surgery. The receptors were sampled from a male donor with early-stage non-small cell lung cancer. Each CDR3 is given with its conserved first and last residue. A D gene is named only where the DNA matches it firmly. Size tells how often a clone was seen (once, few, many) or the class of an expanded clone, and some rows leave it out.

v_gene	abundance	j_gene	d_gene	CDR3aa	CDR3nt
TRBV11-2	.	TRBJ2-1	.	CASSLRTYLTYNEQFF	TGTGCCAGCAGCTTGCGGACATACTTAACCTACAATGAGCAGTTCTTC
TRBV3-1	many	TRBJ2-5	TRBD2	CASSQDTGGRRTQYF	TGTGCCAGCAGCCAAGATACCGGCGGGAGAAGGACCCAGTACTTC
TRBV29-1	few	TRBJ2-3	.	CSVRDFTTDTQYF	TGCAGCGTTCGGGACTTTACCACAGATACGCAGTATTTT
TRBV5-1	many	TRBJ2-1	TRBD1	CASSLVDRLIRSYNEQFF	TGCGCCAGCAGCTTGGTGGACAGGTTAATTCGCTCCTACAATGAGCAGTTCTTC
TRBV24-1	many	TRBJ2-1	TRBD2	CATSDPWTSGEQFF	TGTGCCACCAGTGATCCCTGGACTAGCGGGGAGCAGTTCTTC
TRBV7-2	few	TRBJ1-1	.	CASSSLVATEAFF	TGTGCCAGCAGCTCCCTCGTGGCGACTGAAGCTTTCTTT
TRBV5-1	medium-sized	TRBJ1-1	.	CASSLGLQGKTEAFF	TGCGCCAGCAGCTTGGGGTTGCAGGGAAAGACTGAAGCTTTCTTT
TRBV5-4	few	TRBJ2-3	TRBD2	CASSTSPSGRADTQYF	TGTGCCAGCAGCACCTCCCCTAGCGGGAGGGCAGATACGCAGTATTTT
TRBV5-1	few	TRBJ2-3	TRBD2	CASSLSPSGPSTDTQYF	TGCGCCAGCAGCCTAAGCCCTAGCGGCCCAAGCACAGATACGCAGTATTTT
TRBV20-1	few	TRBJ2-1	TRBD2	CSARALAGSYNEQFF	TGCAGTGCTAGAGCGCTAGCGGGTTCATACAATGAGCAGTTCTTC
TRBV5-1	few	TRBJ2-7	.	CASSTAGGTYEQYF	TGCGCCAGCAGCACCGCCGGGGGTACCTACGAGCAGTACTTC
TRBV5-1	many	TRBJ2-7	.	CASSPGPSYEQYF	TGCGCCAGCAGCCCGGGACCGAGCTACGAGCAGTACTTC
TRBV7-2	.	TRBJ2-1	.	CASSSDGKISSYNEQFF	TGTGCCAGCAGCTCGGACGGTAAGATATCGTCCTACAATGAGCAGTTCTTC
TRBV5-1	.	TRBJ2-5	.	CASSLDGVGETQYF	TGCGCCAGCAGCTTGGACGGGGTCGGCGAGACCCAGTACTTC
TRBV4-1	.	TRBJ1-5	.	CASSQFTGNQPQHF	TGCGCCAGCAGCCAATTCACAGGCAATCAGCCCCAGCATTTT
TRBV11-2	many	TRBJ2-1	.	CASSPGTAQGMQLPDEQFF	TGTGCCAGCAGCCCCGGAACAGCTCAGGGAATGCAGCTACCAGATGAGCAGTTCTTC
TRBV7-3	many	TRBJ2-1	.	CASSFTASSYNEQFF	TGTGCCAGCAGCTTTACGGCCAGCTCCTACAATGAGCAGTTCTTC
TRBV15	few	TRBJ2-2	.	CATSLRAGTGELFF	TGTGCCACCAGCCTCCGGGCGGGGACCGGGGAGCTGTTTTTT
TRBV6-5	.	TRBJ2-1	TRBD2	CASSYSLAGVEQFF	TGTGCCAGCAGTTACTCACTAGCGGGGGTAGAGCAGTTCTTC
TRBV13	many	TRBJ2-7	TRBD2	CASSSGLASSYEQYF	TGTGCCAGCAGCTCTGGACTAGCGAGCTCCTACGAGCAGTACTTC
TRBV28	.	TRBJ1-4	.	CASSPSGCDNEKLFF	TGTGCCAGCAGTCCTTCAGGCTGCGATAATGAAAAACTGTTTTTT
TRBV28	many	TRBJ2-4	.	CASSGDLNIQYF	TGTGCCAGCAGCGGGGACTTAAACATTCAGTACTTC
TRBV4-3	.	TRBJ1-1	.	CASSQGSGAFF	TGCGCCAGCAGCCAAGGGTCTGGAGCTTTCTTT
TRBV6-2/TRBV6-3	.	TRBJ2-3	.	CASCRDGRTDTQYF	TGTGCCAGCTGCAGGGACGGACGCACAGATACGCAGTATTTT
TRBV7-3	.	TRBJ1-1	TRBD1	CASSLDRVNTEAFF	TGTGCCAGCAGCTTGGACAGGGTGAACACTGAAGCTTTCTTT
TRBV27	few	TRBJ1-5	.	CASSYGRGGNQPQHF	TGTGCCAGCAGTTATGGGAGAGGGGGCAATCAGCCCCAGCATTTT
TRBV13	many	TRBJ2-7	TRBD1	CASSSPSGQAPFYEQYF	TGTGCCAGCAGCTCCCCCTCAGGACAGGCTCCTTTCTACGAGCAGTACTTC
TRBV9	few	TRBJ1-1	.	CASSPGSTEAFF	TGTGCCAGCAGCCCCGGGAGCACTGAAGCTTTCTTT
TRBV3-1	.	TRBJ1-1	.	CASSRREAAPEAFF	TGTGCCAGCAGCCGGCGGGAGGCAGCCCCTGAAGCTTTCTTT
TRBV14	many	TRBJ1-1	.	CASSQVYRVGTEAFF	TGTGCCAGCAGCCAAGTGTACAGGGTCGGCACTGAAGCTTTCTTT
TRBV19	.	TRBJ2-7	.	CASSTAGTSGGEQYF	TGTGCCAGTAGTACTGCAGGGACCTCTGGGGGCGAGCAGTACTTC
TRBV5-1	few	TRBJ2-5	TRBD2	CASSLREEETQYF	TGCGCCAGCAGCTTGCGGGAGGAAGAGACCCAGTACTTC
TRBV29-1	.	TRBJ2-1	TRBD2	CSVEGASGRYDEQFF	TGCAGCGTTGAAGGGGCTAGCGGGAGGTATGATGAGCAGTTCTTC
TRBV24-1	few	TRBJ2-1	TRBD2	CATSTSGGQTYNEQFF	TGTGCCACCAGTACTAGCGGGGGGCAAACTTACAATGAGCAGTTCTTC
TRBV5-1	few	TRBJ1-6	.	CASSTGSSNSPLHF	TGCGCCAGCAGCACCGGGAGTTCGAATTCACCCCTCCACTTT
TRBV15	.	TRBJ2-7	TRBD2	CATSPRGTSGSYEQYF	TGTGCCACCAGCCCGCGCGGCACTAGCGGGAGTTACGAGCAGTACTTC
TRBV2	few	TRBJ1-1	.	CASSAGETEAFF	TGTGCCAGCAGTGCCGGCGAAACTGAAGCTTTCTTT
TRBV20-1	few	TRBJ1-6	.	CSARAGDSPLHF	TGCAGTGCTCGGGCAGGGGATTCACCCCTCCACTTT
TRBV2	.	TRBJ2-3	.	CASSGGIVPDTQYF	TGTGCCAGCAGTGGGGGGATAGTCCCAGATACGCAGTATTTC
TRBV20-1	few	TRBJ2-5	.	CSALRTQETQYF	TGCAGTGCACTCAGAACACAAGAGACCCAGTACTTC
TRBV2	few	TRBJ2-7	TRBD1	CASSGQGYEQYF	TGTGCCAGCAGTGGACAGGGGTACGAGCAGTACTTC
TRBV3-1	few	TRBJ2-1	TRBD2	CASSLSGSPVSEQFF	TGTGCCAGCAGCCTTAGCGGGAGCCCGGTTTCTGAGCAGTTCTTC
TRBV7-2	.	TRBJ2-3	.	CASSLASGPSTDTQYF	TGTGCCAGCAGCTTAGCGAGCGGGCCTAGCACAGATACGCAGTATTTT
TRBV7-2	.	TRBJ1-5	.	CASSLSGASSNQPQHF	TGTGCCAGCAGCTTATCCGGGGCGTCGAGCAATCAGCCCCAGCATTTT
TRBV5-6	many	TRBJ2-5	.	CASSLAPLQETQYF	TGTGCCAGCAGCTTGGCCCCTCTTCAAGAGACCCAGTACTTC
TRBV20-1	few	TRBJ2-1	TRBD1	CSARKTGLNEQFF	TGCAGTGCTCGTAAGACAGGGTTAAATGAGCAGTTCTTC
TRBV5-1	.	TRBJ2-5	.	CASTRDGSGSGETQYF	TGCGCCAGCACCCGAGACGGATCAGGGAGCGGAGAGACCCAGTACTTC
TRBV20-1	.	TRBJ2-4	.	CSARDLGAWKNIQYF	TGCAGTGCTAGAGATCTGGGGGCTTGGAAAAACATTCAGTACTTC
TRBV7-8	.	TRBJ1-6	.	CASSPLYLSQNSPLHF	TGTGCCAGCAGCCCTCTCTACCTATCCCAAAATTCACCCCTCCACTTT
TRBV10-3	.	TRBJ2-2	.	CAIMVGQNTGELFF	TGTGCCATCATGGTGGGGCAGAACACCGGGGAGCTGTTTTTT
TRBV5-1	few	TRBJ2-7	.	CASSLEGDPYEQYF	TGCGCCAGCAGCTTGGAAGGGGACCCCTACGAGCAGTACTTC
TRBV2	many	TRBJ1-1	TRBD1	CASTHRGNSNTEAFF	TGTGCCAGCACCCACAGGGGGAACTCGAACACTGAAGCTTTCTTT
TRBV6-6	many	TRBJ2-7	TRBD1	CASSQTGDEQYF	TGTGCCAGCAGTCAGACAGGGGACGAGCAGTACTTC
TRBV28	.	TRBJ2-7	.	CASSFPWRASYEQYF	TGTGCCAGCAGTTTTCCCTGGCGGGCCTCCTACGAGCAGTACTTC
TRBV5-1	.	TRBJ2-1	.	CASSLGPGGGPSSYNEQFF	TGCGCCAGCAGCCTGGGTCCGGGTGGTGGGCCAAGCTCCTACAATGAGCAGTTCTTC
TRBV20-1	.	TRBJ2-7	.	CSAQGGYEQYF	TGCAGTGCGCAGGGGGGCTACGAGCAGTACTTC
TRBV2	.	TRBJ1-2	TRBD1	CASSGQGANYGYTF	TGTGCCAGCAGTGGTCAGGGGGCTAACTATGGCTACACCTTC
TRBV4-1	few	TRBJ1-2	.	CASSHPLGVGYTF	TGCGCCAGCAGCCACCCCCTCGGGGTTGGCTACACCTTC
TRBV7-9	.	TRBJ2-1	TRBD1	CASSSRQGTYNEQFF	TGTGCCAGCAGCTCTCGACAGGGAACCTACAATGAGCAGTTCTTC
TRBV4-1	.	TRBJ2-7	.	CASSQLRGLLYEQYF	TGCGCCAGCAGCCAACTCAGGGGTTTGCTCTACGAGCAGTACTTC